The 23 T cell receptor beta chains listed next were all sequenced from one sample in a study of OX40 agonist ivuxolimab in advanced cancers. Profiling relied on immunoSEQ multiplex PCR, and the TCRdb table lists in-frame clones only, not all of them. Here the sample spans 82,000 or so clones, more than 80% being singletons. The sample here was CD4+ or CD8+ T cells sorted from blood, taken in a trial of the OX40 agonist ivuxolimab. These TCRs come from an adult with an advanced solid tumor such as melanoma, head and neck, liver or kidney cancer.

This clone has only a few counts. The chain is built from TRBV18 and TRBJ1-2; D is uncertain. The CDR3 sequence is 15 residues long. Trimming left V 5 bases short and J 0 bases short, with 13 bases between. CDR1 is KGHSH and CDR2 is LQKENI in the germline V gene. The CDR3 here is CASSKEGTPNYGYTF. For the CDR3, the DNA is TGTGCCAGCTCAAAAGAGGGCACCCCTAACTATGGCTACACCTTC.

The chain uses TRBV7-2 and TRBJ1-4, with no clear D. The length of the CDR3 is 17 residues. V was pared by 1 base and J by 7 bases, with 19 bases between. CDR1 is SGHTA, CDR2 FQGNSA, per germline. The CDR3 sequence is CASSLGSAYAEGEKLFF. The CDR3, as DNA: TGTGCCAGCAGCTTAGGGAGCGCTTACGCGGAGGGTGAAAAACTGTTTTTT.

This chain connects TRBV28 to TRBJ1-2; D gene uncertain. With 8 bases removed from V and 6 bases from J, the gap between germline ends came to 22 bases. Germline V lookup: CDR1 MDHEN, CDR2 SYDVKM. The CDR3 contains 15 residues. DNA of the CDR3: TGTGCCAGCGGGAAACAGAGCTATAGAGGCGATGGCTACACCTTC. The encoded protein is CASGKQSYRGDGYTF.

In nucleotides, the CDR3 is TGTGCCAGCAGCTTGACTAGCGGGGGGCCCGACACCGGGGAGCTGTTTTTT. This gives the protein CASSLTSGGPDTGELFF. J is TRBJ2-2 and V is TRBV7-3, with TRBD2 identical over 13 bases. CDR3 length: 17 amino acids. V dropped 3 bases and J dropped 3; count of bases not matched to a gene: 4. Germline values: CDR1 SGHTA, CDR2 FQGTGA.

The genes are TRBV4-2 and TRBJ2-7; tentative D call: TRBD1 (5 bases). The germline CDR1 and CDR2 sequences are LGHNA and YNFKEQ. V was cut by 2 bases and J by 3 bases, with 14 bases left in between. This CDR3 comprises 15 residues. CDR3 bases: TGTGCCAGCAGCCAACCCTCCGACAGATACTACGAGCAGTACTTC. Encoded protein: CASSQPSDRYYEQYF.

CDR3 coding DNA: TGCGCCAGCAGCTGGCAGCCAGATACGCAGTATTTT. Amino acid sequence: CASSWQPDTQYF. J is TRBJ2-3 and V is TRBV5-1; D remains ambiguous. The length of the CDR3 is 12 residues. The ends were cut back, 3 bases at V and 4 bases at J, with 6 bases in the middle. Germline V gives CDR1 SGHRS, CDR2 YFSETQ.

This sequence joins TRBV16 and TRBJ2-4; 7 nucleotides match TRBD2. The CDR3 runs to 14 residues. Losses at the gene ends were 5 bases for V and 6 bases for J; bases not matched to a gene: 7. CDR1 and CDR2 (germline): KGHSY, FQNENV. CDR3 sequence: CASSTAGEGNIQYF. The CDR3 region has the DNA TGTGCCAGCAGCACGGCCGGGGAGGGAAACATTCAGTACTTC.

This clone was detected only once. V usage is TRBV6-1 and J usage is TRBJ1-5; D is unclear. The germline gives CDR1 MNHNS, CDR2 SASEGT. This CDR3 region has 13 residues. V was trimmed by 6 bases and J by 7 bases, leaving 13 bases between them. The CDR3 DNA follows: TGTGCCAGCAGAGCTCTTGTGGGCCAGCCCCAGCATTTT. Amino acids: CASRALVGQPQHF.

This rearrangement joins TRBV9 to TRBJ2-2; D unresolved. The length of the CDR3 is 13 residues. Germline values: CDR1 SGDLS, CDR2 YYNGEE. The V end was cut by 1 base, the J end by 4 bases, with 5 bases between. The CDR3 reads CASSVYSTGELFF. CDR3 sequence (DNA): TGTGCCAGCAGCGTATATAGCACCGGGGAGCTGTTTTTT.

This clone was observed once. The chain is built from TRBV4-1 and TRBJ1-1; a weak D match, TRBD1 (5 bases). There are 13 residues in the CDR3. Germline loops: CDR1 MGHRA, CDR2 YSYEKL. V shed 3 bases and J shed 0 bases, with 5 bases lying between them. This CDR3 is CASSQGVNTEAFF. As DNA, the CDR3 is TGCGCCAGCAGCCAGGGGGTGAACACTGAAGCTTTCTTT.

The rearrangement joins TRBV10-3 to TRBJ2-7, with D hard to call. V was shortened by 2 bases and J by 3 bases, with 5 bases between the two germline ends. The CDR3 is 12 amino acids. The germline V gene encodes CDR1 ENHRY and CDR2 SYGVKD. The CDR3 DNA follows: TGTGCCATCAGTGAGGGGAACTACGAGCAGTACTTC. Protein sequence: CAISEGNYEQYF.

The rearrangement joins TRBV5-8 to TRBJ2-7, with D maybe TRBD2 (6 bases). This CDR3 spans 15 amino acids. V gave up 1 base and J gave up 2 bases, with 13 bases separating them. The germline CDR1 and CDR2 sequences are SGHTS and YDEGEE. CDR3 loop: CASSLLRGGPYEQYF. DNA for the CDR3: TGTGCCAGCAGCTTGTTAAGGGGAGGACCCTACGAGCAGTACTTC.

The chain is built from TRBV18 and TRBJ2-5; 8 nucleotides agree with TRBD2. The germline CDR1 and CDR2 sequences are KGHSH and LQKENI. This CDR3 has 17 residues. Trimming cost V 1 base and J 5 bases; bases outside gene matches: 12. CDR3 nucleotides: TGTGCCAGCTCACCACAGCTGGCGGGGGGACGCCTTGAGACCCAGTACTTC. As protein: CASSPQLAGGRLETQYF.

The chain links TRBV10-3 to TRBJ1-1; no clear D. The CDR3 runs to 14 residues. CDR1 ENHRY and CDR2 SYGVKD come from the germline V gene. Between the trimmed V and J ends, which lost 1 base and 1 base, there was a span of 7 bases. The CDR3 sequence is CAISELRENTEAFF. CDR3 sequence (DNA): TGTGCCATCAGTGAGTTACGGGAGAACACTGAAGCTTTCTTT.

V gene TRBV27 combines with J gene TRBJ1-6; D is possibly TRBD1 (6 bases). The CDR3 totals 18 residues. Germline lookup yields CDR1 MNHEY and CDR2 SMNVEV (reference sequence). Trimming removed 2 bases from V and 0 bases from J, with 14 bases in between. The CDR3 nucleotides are TGTGCCAGCAGTTTAACCCTACAGGGCAGCTCCTATAATTCACCCCTCCACTTT. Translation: CASSLTLQGSSYNSPLHF.

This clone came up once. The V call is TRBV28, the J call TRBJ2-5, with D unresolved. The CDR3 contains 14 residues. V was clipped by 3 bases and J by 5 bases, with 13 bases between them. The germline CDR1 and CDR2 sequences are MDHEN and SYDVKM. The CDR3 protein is CASSLRQPGETQYF. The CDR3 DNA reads TGTGCCAGCAGTTTGCGGCAGCCTGGGGAGACCCAGTACTTC.

The CDR3 DNA sequence: TGTGCCAGCAGTGAATATGGTGCTGGCAAAAACTATGGCTACACCTTC. Its translation is CASSEYGAGKNYGYTF. The chain carries TRBV25-1 and TRBJ1-2, with D uncertain. Germline V gives CDR1 MGHDK, CDR2 SYGVNS. The CDR3 runs to 16 residues. V lost 0 bases and J lost 2, with 13 bases in between.

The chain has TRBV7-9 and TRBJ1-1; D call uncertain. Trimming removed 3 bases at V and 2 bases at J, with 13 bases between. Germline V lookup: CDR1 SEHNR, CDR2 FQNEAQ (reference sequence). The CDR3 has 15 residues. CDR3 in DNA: TGTGCCAGCAGCTTTTACCTTGCGGGAAACACTGAAGCTTTCTTT. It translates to CASSFYLAGNTEAFF.

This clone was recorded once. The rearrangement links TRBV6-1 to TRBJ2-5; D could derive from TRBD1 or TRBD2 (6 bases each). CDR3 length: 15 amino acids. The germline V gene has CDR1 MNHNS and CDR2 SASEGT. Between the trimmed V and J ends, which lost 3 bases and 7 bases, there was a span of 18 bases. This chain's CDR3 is CASSEGSGALMTQYF. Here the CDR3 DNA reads TGTGCCAGCAGTGAGGGGTCGGGGGCCCTCATGACCCAGTACTTC.

The CDR3 nucleotides read TGTGCCAGCAGCTTAGTAGGTACTACAGATACGCAGTATTTT. Its translation: CASSLVGTTDTQYF. V usage is TRBV11-2 and J usage is TRBJ2-3; D is unresolved. The germline CDR1 and CDR2 sequences are SGHAT and FQNNGV. Trimming removed 1 base at V and 3 bases at J, with 8 bases between. CDR3 length: 14 residues.

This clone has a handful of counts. DNA for the CDR3: TGTGCCAGCAGCGTTCGAGCGGGGAACACAGATACGCAGTATTTT. Encoded protein: CASSVRAGNTDTQYF. The chain couples TRBV9 to TRBJ2-3; 7 bases align to TRBD2. CDR3 length: 15 residues. CDR1 and CDR2 (germline): SGDLS, YYNGEE. Losses at the gene ends were 2 bases for V and 2 bases for J; bases not matched to a gene: 5.

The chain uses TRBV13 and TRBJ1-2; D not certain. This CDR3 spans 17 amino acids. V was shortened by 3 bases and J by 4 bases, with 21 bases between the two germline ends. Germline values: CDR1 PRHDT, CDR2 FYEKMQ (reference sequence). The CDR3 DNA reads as TGTGCCAGCAGCTTCTCGGGAAGGATGGGCAGGTCCTATGGCTACACCTTC. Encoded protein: CASSFSGRMGRSYGYTF.

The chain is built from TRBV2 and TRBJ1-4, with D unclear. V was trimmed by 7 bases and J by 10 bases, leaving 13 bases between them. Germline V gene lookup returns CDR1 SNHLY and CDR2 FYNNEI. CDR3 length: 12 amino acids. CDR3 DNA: TGTGCCAGCACCCCGATTGGAGGAAAACTGTTTTTT. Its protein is CASTPIGGKLFF.